This T cell receptor (beta chain) was sequenced during a study of beta chain features in type 1 diabetes (dated by TCRdb to the late 2010s). Regarding the study in general: Mean age, gender distribution, total cell number and subset yield were not different between patients and healthy donors. A total of some 100,000,000 sorted cells were examined across all samples, and a strong correlation was observed between cell number per subset and RNA yield. In the study, TCRB repertoires of sorted circulating CD4+ T cell subsets from recently diagnosed type 1 diabetes patients were compared with those of matched healthy donors. Regulatory and stem cell-like memory subsets were isolated from only 8 patients and roughly 8 healthy donors, whereas naive and central memory subsets came from all 30 or so donors. Results and caveats for the whole study, not just this receptor: Naive, central memory and regulatory TCRB repertoires appeared more similar among patients than among healthy donors. Because cDNA rather than genomic DNA was sequenced, highly expressing activated cells could have been over-represented, although no difference in activation and CD3 levels was found between groups. Because the HLA sub-analyses included only small numbers of individuals, any influence of HLA type on TCRB rearrangement was left unresolved. A moderate but significant shortening of TCRB CDR3 length was observed in type 1 diabetes patients in all four CD4+ subsets. Shorter templates might have been favored by PCR, but patient and control samples were amplified and corrected together, so both groups would have been affected equally by any skew. At VDJ recombination sites, type 1 diabetes patients had fewer insertions and more deleted nucleotides, which implies abnormalities in thymic rearrangement.

A remark on this clone: Its antigen specificity is not known. No per-base quality is available; no much larger clone lies one base away.

The CDR3 runs 14 residues from the cysteine to the phenylalanine. Left in the record is the CDR3 DNA by itself, 42 bases read in frame from the first base. Trimming removed 3 bases from V and 2 bases from J, leaving 10 bases between the germline ends. CDR1 and CDR2 are read off the germline V gene as LGHNA and YSLEER. Each donor gave one peripheral blood draw, approximately 110 mL on average, collected into heparinised tubes. Using a panel that included CD45RO, CCR7, CD25, CD127, CD95 and CD27, naive, central memory, regulatory and stem cell-like memory CD4+ T cells were sorted on a BD FACSAria II. Every sorted population had a purity above 98%. PBMCs were separated immediately by Lymphoprep density gradient centrifugation and were stained directly, without being cultured. So that batch effects would be minimized, each experiment stained and sorted samples in pairs, pairing one healthy donor with one patient.

All of the isolated RNA was reverse transcribed with the High Capacity cDNA Reverse Transcription Kit, so expressed TCRB transcripts were sequenced. Deep immunoSEQ sequencing was performed on naive, central memory and regulatory T cell samples, with an average of around 3.4 million total reads per sample. After sorted cells were lysed in RLT buffer, RNA was extracted with DNase-treated RNeasy Micro or Mini kits, with the choice depending on cell number. To prevent cross-contamination, every cell subset was processed on its own, while patient and healthy donor samples were processed together. The immunoSEQ multiplex PCR was used to amplify TCRB sequences from cDNA, generating 87-bp fragments that spanned the CDR3 region. Sequencing of the amplicons was performed on the Illumina HiSeq platform. As for the original processing: PCR bias was computationally corrected using synthetic template baselines, reads within Hamming distance 2 were collapsed, and singletons that could not be merged were discarded. By aligning reads against IMGT, V, D and J genes, CDR3 length, and insertions or deletions at six rearrangement sites were assigned. Within each subset, clonotype counts were normalized to the number of sorted cells before true diversity and Gini coefficients were calculated with the tcR R package. The overlap coefficient, calculated on TCRB nucleotide sequences, was used to measure repertoire sharing. Out-of-frame TCRB sequences from naive cells were analyzed as a proxy for the pre-selection repertoire. As stored in TCRdb, this immuneACCESS dataset retains in-frame rearrangements with V and J assigned. A fraction of the clones does not appear; measured against another copy, unresolved V genes explain less than half of the discrepancy, and the remainder lacks a known reason. The V and J calls and clone size are taken from that table; D and trimming were inferred from the DNA. The sample table records approximately 400,000 clones; around 15% of these occur just once. Approximately 0.02% of the sample lies in the top ten.

The receptor was derived from a woman aged 18-29 years in good health. Sequencing was done on a sample of naive CD4+ T cells from blood. The meaning of the sample's cell subset or site label: true naive CD4+ T cells. The rearrangement combines TRBV4-3 with TRBJ2-5; TRBD1 is a possible D gene, resting on 5 matching bases. DNA sequence: TGCGCCAGCAGCCACTCAGACAGACAAGAGACCCAGTACTTC. This is translated as CASSHSDRQETQYF.